The 5 T cell receptor beta chains listed next were all sequenced from one sample in a study of tumor and adjacent non-tumor tissue in lung cancer. TCRbeta libraries were built with three rounds of nested PCR, modified from ARM-PCR. TCRdb reprocessed the multiplex PCR reads with MiXCR, giving one entry per CDR3 protein. The sample yields 120,000 or so distinct CDR3 sequences, roughly 67% seen once. RNA was extracted from bulk tissue without any cell sorting. Material: lung tumor tissue. These receptor sequences come from a young man with non-small cell lung cancer.

For this clonotype: This is likely a read error, given that the CDR3 carries no conserved phenylalanine or tryptophan at its end. This rearrangement joins TRBV18 to TRBJ2-2; D gene uncertain. Germline CDR1 KGHSH, CDR2 LQKENI. The CDR3 loop spans 15 amino acids. This chain's CDR3 is CARSPPDGNTGELFS. DNA of the CDR3: TGTGCCAGATCACCACCGGATGGGAACACCGGGGAGCTGTTTTCT.

As concerns this clonotype: Given a much more abundant clone one base away, this may be a read error. This chain links TRBV29-1 with TRBJ2-7, with D tentatively TRBD2 (5 bases). Germline V lookup: CDR1 SQVTM, CDR2 ANQGSEA. Trimming took 1 base from V and 4 from J, leaving 14 bases between them. CDR3 size: 14 residues. The CDR3 reads CSVEGQGRGYEQYF. For the CDR3, the DNA is TGCAGCGTTGAAGGTCAAGGGCGCGGGTACGAGCAGTACTTC.

Concerning this clonotype: A much larger clone lies a single base off, so this may be a read error. CDR3: CASMVGIGNTIYF. The CDR3 nucleotides are TGTGCCAGCATGGTGGGAATCGGAAACACCATATATTTT. The chain links TRBV6-1 to TRBJ1-3; D is unresolved. This CDR3 contains 13 residues. Trimming removed 7 bases at V and 4 bases at J, with 11 bases between. Germline V lookup: CDR1 MNHNS, CDR2 SASEGT.

This chain links TRBV7-3 with TRBJ2-4; D might be TRBD1 or TRBD2, each matching 5 bases. The CDR3 has 14 residues. Germline V gene lookup returns CDR1 SGHTA and CDR2 FQGTGA. The CDR3 sequence is CANERGRWGNIQYF. CDR3 DNA sequence: TGTGCGAATGAGAGGGGTAGATGGGGAAACATTCAGTACTTC.

This clonotype was seen only once. Mismatch with germline at one junction end may stem from a read error. The chain uses TRBV6-5 and TRBJ2-5; possible D gene TRBD2, 6 bases. CDR3 length equals 16 residues. The germline CDR1 and CDR2 sequences are MNHEY and SVGAGI. DNA for the CDR3: TGTGCCAGCAGTTACGGTAGCGGAGGGTACCAAGAGACCCGGTACTTC. This encodes CASSYGSGGYQETRYF.